A single sample is the source of the 22 T cell receptor beta chains below, sequenced in a study of CD8+ T cells in alopecia areata. Stated treatment: oral pan-JAK inhibitor, 5-10 mg twice daily. Investigators isolated RNA and reverse transcribed it into cDNA to act as the sequencing template. Sequencing was performed with immunoSEQ multiplex PCR; in TCRdb, only in-frame clones are kept and a portion is missing. This table has fewer than 350,000 clones, 58% appearing once. This specimen was CD4+ T cells sorted from blood, taken at week 24, from a patient treated with tofacitinib. These receptors originate from a human donor with alopecia areata.

V usage is TRBV20-1 and J usage is TRBJ2-1; D not resolved. Per the germline V gene, CDR1 is DFQATT and CDR2 is SNEGSKA (reference sequence). V was clipped by 3 bases and J by 9 bases, with 9 bases between them. This CDR3 is 11 amino acids long. CDR3 region: CSASLQVEQFF. For the CDR3, the DNA is TGCAGTGCTAGTTTGCAGGTTGAGCAGTTCTTC.

V is TRBV30 and J is TRBJ1-6; possible D gene TRBD1, 6 bases. Looked up from germline, CDR1 is GTSNPN and CDR2 is SVGIG (reference sequence). The CDR3 sequence is 15 residues long. Trimming took 4 bases from V and 0 from J, leaving 10 bases between them. In DNA form, the CDR3 reads TGTGCCTGGACGAGGGGGAGCTCCTATAATTCACCCCTCCACTTT. Translating it yields CAWTRGSSYNSPLHF.

The chain links TRBV30 to TRBJ2-4; no clear D gene. Germline assignment: CDR1 GTSNPN and CDR2 SVGIG (reference sequence). Trimming removed 2 bases from V and 0 bases from J, with 20 bases in between. The CDR3 has 18 residues. CDR3 bases: TGTGCCTGGAGTTGGGCATCGCTTCCCTCCAGAGCCAAAAACATTCAGTACTTC. Amino acids: CAWSWASLPSRAKNIQYF.

This rearrangement joins TRBV7-9 to TRBJ2-5, with 10 bases lining up with TRBD1. V lost 5 bases to trimming and J lost 3 bases; unmatched junction nucleotides: 3. The CDR3 consists of 14 residues. From germline, CDR1 is SEHNR and CDR2 FQNEAQ (reference sequence). This CDR3 is CASSRGQGKETQYF. CDR3 coding DNA: TGTGCCAGCAGCCGGGGACAGGGGAAAGAGACCCAGTACTTC.

The table lists this clone with a few counts. This rearrangement joins TRBV29-1 to TRBJ2-5; D remains ambiguous. The CDR3 runs to 15 residues. With 0 bases removed from V and 4 bases from J, the gap between germline ends came to 15 bases. Germline V gives CDR1 SQVTM, CDR2 ANQGSEA. The CDR3 nucleotides are TGCAGCGTTGAAGATTTGGCAGGTGGCGCAGAGACCCAGTACTTC. It encodes CSVEDLAGGAETQYF.

The chain links TRBV30 to TRBJ1-2; no clear D gene. The V and J ends lost 3 bases and 1 base respectively, with 9 bases between them. Germline-derived CDR1 and CDR2 are GTSNPN and SVGIG (reference sequence). The CDR3 contains 13 residues. The DNA for the CDR3 is TGTGCCTGGAGGATGGATAATAACTATGGCTACACCTTC. It specifies CAWRMDNNYGYTF.

Regarding this clone: One end of the junction is discordant with germline, which a read error may explain. The chain has TRBV14 and TRBJ2-7; D not certain. CDR1 and CDR2 (germline): SGHDN, FVKESK. This CDR3 is 13 amino acids long. The CDR3 reads CASSRYSSYEQYF. CDR3 in DNA: TGTGCCAGTAGCCGATACAGCTCCTACGAGCAGTACTTC.

This sequence joins TRBV14 and TRBJ1-5; D uncertain. V shed 3 bases and J shed 0 bases, with 9 bases lying between them. The V gene's germline CDR1 is SGHDN and CDR2 FVKESK. This CDR3 has 15 amino acids. The CDR3 loop is CASSQKYDSNQPQHF. The CDR3 nucleotides read TGTGCCAGCAGCCAGAAGTATGATAGCAATCAGCCCCAGCATTTT.

The chain has TRBV11-2 and TRBJ2-7, with D possibly TRBD1 on 5 matching bases. Trimming took off 0 bases at V and 8 bases at J, with 11 bases between the two ends. This CDR3 has 13 amino acids. Germline V gene sequence: CDR1 SGHAT, CDR2 FQNNGV. This CDR3 is CASSLDRWGQQYF. The DNA of the CDR3 is TGTGCCAGCAGCTTAGATCGATGGGGCCAGCAGTACTTC.

V and J are TRBV29-1 and TRBJ1-2; perhaps TRBD1 as D (6 bases). CDR3 length: 12 amino acids. CDR1 SQVTM and CDR2 ANQGSEA come from the germline V gene. Trimming pared 4 bases from V and 7 bases from J, leaving 13 bases between. Here the CDR3 DNA reads TGCAGCGTTGGCCAAGGAGGGGGTGGCTACACCTTC. This gives the protein CSVGQGGGGYTF.

The chain couples TRBV29-1 to TRBJ2-2; D assignment may be TRBD1 or TRBD2 (7 bases each). This CDR3 has 15 residues. The V end lost 4 bases, the J end lost 2 bases, and 14 bases lay between the germline ends. Looked up from germline, CDR1 is SQVTM and CDR2 is ANQGSEA. The CDR3 region is CSVAGGGGNTGELFF. In DNA, the CDR3 is TGCAGCGTTGCAGGGGGGGGTGGAAACACCGGGGAGCTGTTTTTT.

The chain is built from TRBV29-1 and TRBJ2-4; tentative D call: TRBD1 (5 bases). This CDR3 is 14 amino acids long. Per germline, CDR1 SQVTM and CDR2 ANQGSEA. With 4 bases removed from V and 4 bases from J, the gap between germline ends came to 14 bases. For the CDR3, the DNA is TGCAGCGTTGTAAGTGGGGCAGAAAAAAACATTCAGTACTTC. Translation: CSVVSGAEKNIQYF.

The chain is built from TRBV7-2 and TRBJ1-2, with D tentatively TRBD1 (6 bases). Trimming removed 3 bases at V and 7 bases at J, with 9 bases between. Germline CDR1 and CDR2: SGHTA and FQGNSA. This CDR3 region has 12 residues. CDR3 bases: TGTGCCAGCAGCTTCACAGGGACTGGCTACACCTTC. Translation gives CASSFTGTGYTF.

The V gene is TRBV4-3, the J gene TRBJ2-5; tentatively, D is TRBD2 (5 bases). Trimming removed 4 bases from V and 5 bases from J, with 11 bases in between. CDR1 LGHNA and CDR2 YSLEER come from the germline V gene. CDR3 length: 13 amino acids. The CDR3 spells CASSLSPGETQYF. CDR3 bases: TGCGCCAGCAGCCTCTCTCCGGGGGAGACCCAGTACTTC.

The genes are TRBV7-9 and TRBJ2-5; D is possibly TRBD1 (5 bases). V lost 1 base, J lost 5 bases, and 11 bases lay in between. The V gene's germline CDR1 is SEHNR and CDR2 FQNEAQ (reference sequence). The CDR3 covers 14 residues. The CDR3 region has the DNA TGTGCCAGCAGCTTAGATCTCAAGGGGGAGACCCAGTACTTC. It translates to CASSLDLKGETQYF.

This clone was seen once. The chain employs TRBV7-2 and TRBJ2-3, with D tentatively TRBD2 (7 bases). V lost 5 bases and J lost 8, with 17 bases in between. Germline CDR1 SGHTA, CDR2 FQGNSA. The CDR3 length is 14 residues. In DNA form, the CDR3 reads TGTGCCAGCAGCCGGGCGGGGGCCCATGTTACGCAGTATTTT. Encoded protein: CASSRAGAHVTQYF.

J is TRBJ1-1 and V is TRBV15, with no clear D. Germline CDR1 and CDR2: LNHNV and YYDKDF (reference sequence). The CDR3 is 13 amino acids. V lost 7 bases and J lost 0, with 9 bases in between. The CDR3 here is CATTPGMNTEAFF. Here the CDR3 DNA reads TGTGCCACCACCCCGGGAATGAACACTGAAGCTTTCTTT.

The chain recombines TRBV7-9 with TRBJ1-6; tentatively, D is TRBD1 (5 bases). This CDR3 contains 17 residues. Trimming took off 5 bases at V and 0 bases at J, with 14 bases between the two ends. Germline V gives CDR1 SEHNR, CDR2 FQNEAQ (reference sequence). CDR3 loop: CASSTRGDRSYNSPLHF. The CDR3 DNA reads TGTGCCAGCAGCACACGAGGGGACCGCTCCTATAATTCACCCCTCCACTTT.

The table lists this clone with a count of one. The rearrangement uses TRBV30 and TRBJ2-2; D may be TRBD1 (5 bases). V dropped 4 bases and J dropped 1 base, with 19 bases sitting between them. The germline V gene encodes CDR1 GTSNPN and CDR2 SVGIG (reference sequence). CDR3 length: 17 residues. CDR3 DNA: TGTGCCTGGACCAGAACCTACAGGTCCAAGAACACCGGGGAGCTGTTTTTT. It is translated as CAWTRTYRSKNTGELFF.

CDR3 in amino acids: CASRPPGLPYNEQFF. Here the CDR3 DNA reads TGTGCCAGCAGGCCGCCGGGACTACCATACAATGAGCAGTTCTTC. This chain uses TRBV28 with TRBJ2-1; 7 nucleotides match TRBD2. Per germline, CDR1 MDHEN and CDR2 SYDVKM. J lost 4 bases, V lost 6 bases, and 9 bases had no gene match. The CDR3 covers 15 residues.

The chain uses TRBV4-1 and TRBJ2-3; D unresolved. The V and J ends lost 0 bases and 1 base respectively, with 8 bases between them. The CDR3 covers 15 residues. Germline V gene sequence: CDR1 MGHRA, CDR2 YSYEKL. DNA of the CDR3: TGCGCCAGCAGCCAAGATAACGCGGGCACAGATACGCAGTATTTT. Translating gives CASSQDNAGTDTQYF.

On this clone itself: In the same sample, other DNA sequences code for this CDR3. The rearrangement uses TRBV20-1 and TRBJ1-1; D is uncertain. The CDR3 is 11 amino acids. CDR1 is DFQATT and CDR2 is SNEGSKA in the germline V gene (reference sequence). The V end lost 0 bases, the J end lost 2 bases, and 1 base lay between the germline ends. The CDR3 sequence: CSARDNTEAFF. The DNA for the CDR3 is TGCAGTGCTAGAGATAACACTGAAGCTTTCTTT.